This T cell receptor (beta chain) comes out of a study of blood T cell repertoires in COVID-19. Trimming at V came to 0 bases and at J to 4 bases, leaving 6 bases not matched to a gene. Germline CDR1 and CDR2: SGHRS and YFSETQ. The CDR3 length is 15 residues. This clone turned up a few times. Clones were read by immunoSEQ multiplex PCR, and TCRdb kept only the in-frame ones, dropping some. The profile shows approximately 300,000 clones, 75% to 95% of them singletons. This clonotype originated in a woman in her thirties with COVID-19, enrolled during active disease. The sequenced sample consisted of peripheral blood. This chain uses TRBV5-1 with TRBJ2-5; TRBD1 agrees at 7 bases. Written as DNA, the CDR3 is TGCGCCAGCAGCTTGGTAGGCGCAGGGGGAGAGACCCAGTACTTC. The encoded protein is CASSLVGAGGETQYF.